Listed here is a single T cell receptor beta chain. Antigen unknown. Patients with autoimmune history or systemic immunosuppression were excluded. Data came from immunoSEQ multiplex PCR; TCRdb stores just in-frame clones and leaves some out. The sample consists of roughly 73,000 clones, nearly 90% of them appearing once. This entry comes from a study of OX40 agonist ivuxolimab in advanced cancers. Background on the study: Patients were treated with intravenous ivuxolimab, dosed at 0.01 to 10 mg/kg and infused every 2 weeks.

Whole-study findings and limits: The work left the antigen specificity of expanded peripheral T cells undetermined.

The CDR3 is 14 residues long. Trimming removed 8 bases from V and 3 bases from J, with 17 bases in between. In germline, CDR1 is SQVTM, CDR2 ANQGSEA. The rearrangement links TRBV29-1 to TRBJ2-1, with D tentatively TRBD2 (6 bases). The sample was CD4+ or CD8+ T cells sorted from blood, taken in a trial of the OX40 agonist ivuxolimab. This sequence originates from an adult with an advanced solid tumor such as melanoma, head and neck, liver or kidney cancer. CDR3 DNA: TGCAGCCTCGATAGGGGCGGGATCTACAATGAGCAGTTCTTC. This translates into CSLDRGGIYNEQFF.